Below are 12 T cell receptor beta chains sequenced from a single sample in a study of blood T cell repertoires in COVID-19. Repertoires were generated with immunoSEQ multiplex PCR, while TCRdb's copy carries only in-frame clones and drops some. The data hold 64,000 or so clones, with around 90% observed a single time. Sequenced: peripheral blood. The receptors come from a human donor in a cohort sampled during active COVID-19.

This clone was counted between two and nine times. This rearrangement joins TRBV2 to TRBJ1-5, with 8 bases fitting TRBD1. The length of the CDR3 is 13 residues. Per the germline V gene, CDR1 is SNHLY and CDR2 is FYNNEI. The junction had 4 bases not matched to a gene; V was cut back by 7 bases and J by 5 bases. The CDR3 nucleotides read TGTGCCAGCAAGGGACAGGACCATCAGCCCCAGCATTTT. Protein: CASKGQDHQPQHF.

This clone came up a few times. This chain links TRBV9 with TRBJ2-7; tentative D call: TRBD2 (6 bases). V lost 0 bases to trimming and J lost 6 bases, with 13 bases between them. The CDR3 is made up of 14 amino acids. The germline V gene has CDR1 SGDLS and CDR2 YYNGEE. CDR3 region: CASSVGGGVGEQYF. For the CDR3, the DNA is TGTGCCAGCAGCGTAGGTGGAGGGGTGGGCGAGCAGTACTTC. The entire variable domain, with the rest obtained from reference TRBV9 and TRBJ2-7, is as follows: DSGVTQTPKHLITATGQRVTLRCSPRSGDLSVYWYQQSLDQGLQFLIQYYNGEERAKGNILERFSAQQFPDLHSELNLSSLELGDSALYFCASSVGGGVGEQYFGPGTRLTVT.

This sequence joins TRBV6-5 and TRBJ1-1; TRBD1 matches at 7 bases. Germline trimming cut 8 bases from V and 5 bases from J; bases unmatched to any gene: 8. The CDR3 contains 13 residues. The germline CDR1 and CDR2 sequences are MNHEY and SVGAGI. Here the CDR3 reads CASFRGERTEAFF. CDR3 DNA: TGTGCCAGCTTCAGGGGGGAGAGGACTGAAGCTTTCTTT.

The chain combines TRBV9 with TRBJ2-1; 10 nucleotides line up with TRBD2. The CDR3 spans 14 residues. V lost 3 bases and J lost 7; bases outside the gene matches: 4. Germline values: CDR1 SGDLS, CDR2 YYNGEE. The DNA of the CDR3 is TGTGCCAGCAGCGAAAGCGGGAGGGAGAATGAGCAGTTCTTC. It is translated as CASSESGRENEQFF.

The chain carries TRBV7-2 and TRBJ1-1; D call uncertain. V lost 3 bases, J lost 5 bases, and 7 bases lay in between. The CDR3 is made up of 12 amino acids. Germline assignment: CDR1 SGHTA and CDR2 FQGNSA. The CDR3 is CASSFPLTEAFF. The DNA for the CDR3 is TGTGCCAGCAGCTTCCCACTTACTGAAGCTTTCTTT. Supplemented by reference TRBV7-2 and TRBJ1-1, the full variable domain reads GAGVSQSPSNKVTEKGKDVELRCDPISGHTALYWYRQSLGQGLEFLIYFQGNSAPDKSGLPSDRFSAERTGGSVSTLTIQRTQQEDSAVYLCASSFPLTEAFFGQGTRLTVV.

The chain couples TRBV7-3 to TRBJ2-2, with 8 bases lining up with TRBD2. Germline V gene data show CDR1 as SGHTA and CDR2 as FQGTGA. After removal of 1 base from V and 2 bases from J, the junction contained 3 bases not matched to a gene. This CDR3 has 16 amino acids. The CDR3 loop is CASSLIGRANTGELFF. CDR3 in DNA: TGTGCCAGCAGCTTAATCGGGAGGGCCAACACCGGGGAGCTGTTTTTT.

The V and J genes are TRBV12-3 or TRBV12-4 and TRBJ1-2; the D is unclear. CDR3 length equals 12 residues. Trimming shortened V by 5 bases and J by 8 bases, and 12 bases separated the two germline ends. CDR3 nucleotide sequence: TGTGCCAGCAGTGGGCCTGGGAGAGGCTACACCTTC. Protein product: CASSGPGRGYTF.

In nucleotides, the CDR3 is TGTGCCAGCAGCCAGACTACCGGGGAGCTGTTTTTT. Encoded protein: CASSQTTGELFF. This chain joins TRBV7-9 and TRBJ2-2, with D unresolved. Germline-derived CDR1 and CDR2 are SEHNR and FQNEAQ (reference sequence). Trimming shortened V by 5 bases and J by 5 bases, and 6 bases separated the two germline ends. The CDR3 runs 12 residues.

CDR3 nucleotide sequence: TGTGCTAGTGGTTTTGGCGGGAGGGTAGGAGAGACCCAGTACTTC. Its translation: CASGFGGRVGETQYF. The rearrangement joins TRBV12-5 to TRBJ2-5; 9 bases are a match to TRBD2. Germline V gives CDR1 LGHNT, CDR2 FRNRAP. V shed 3 bases, J shed 4 bases, and the junction held 6 bases outside the gene matches. The CDR3 totals 15 residues.

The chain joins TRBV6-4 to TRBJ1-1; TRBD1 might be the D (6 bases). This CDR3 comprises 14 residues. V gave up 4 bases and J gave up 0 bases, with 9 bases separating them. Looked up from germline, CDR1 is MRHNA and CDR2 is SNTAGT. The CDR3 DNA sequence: TGTGCCAGCAGTGTGCAGGGGATGAACACTGAAGCTTTCTTT. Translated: CASSVQGMNTEAFF.

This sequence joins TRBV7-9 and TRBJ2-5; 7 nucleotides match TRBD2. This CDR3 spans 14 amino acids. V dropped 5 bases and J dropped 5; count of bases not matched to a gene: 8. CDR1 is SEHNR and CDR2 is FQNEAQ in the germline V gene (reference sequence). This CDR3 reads CASSPTAGVETQYF. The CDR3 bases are TGTGCCAGCAGCCCGACCGCGGGGGTGGAGACCCAGTACTTC.

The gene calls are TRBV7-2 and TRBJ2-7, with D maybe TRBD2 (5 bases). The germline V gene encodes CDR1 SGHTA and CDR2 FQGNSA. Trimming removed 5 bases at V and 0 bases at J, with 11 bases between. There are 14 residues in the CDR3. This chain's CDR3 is CASSRGLVSYEQYF. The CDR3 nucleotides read TGTGCCAGCAGCCGCGGACTGGTCTCCTACGAGCAGTACTTC.